These 20 T cell receptor beta chains were all obtained from the same sample, sequenced in a study of blood T cell repertoires in COVID-19 (dated by TCRdb to 2018 to 2021). Library preparation was by the immunoSEQ multiplex PCR assay. TCRdb limited this immuneACCESS table to in-frame rearrangements with V and J called. A share of clones is missing; checked studies link under half to unresolved V genes, and the rest is unexplained. Across this sample there are roughly 180,000 clones, with under 85% seen only once. The ten largest make up around 7% of the sample. Input material: peripheral blood. The source of these receptors is a man older than 75 with COVID-19, enrolled during active disease.

This clone was counted only a few times. The chain couples TRBV14 to TRBJ2-7; D gene ambiguous. This CDR3 spans 13 amino acids. Trimming shortened V by 2 bases and J by 3 bases, and 8 bases separated the two germline ends. Germline V CDR1 and CDR2: SGHDN, FVKESK. CDR3: CASSQFLFYEQYF. The DNA for the CDR3 is TGTGCCAGCAGCCAATTTTTATTCTACGAGCAGTACTTC.

The chain joins TRBV5-6 to TRBJ1-2, with 7 bases lining up with TRBD1. Trimming at V came to 4 bases and at J to 5 bases, leaving 14 bases not matched to a gene. CDR3 length: 16 residues. Germline V gives CDR1 SGHDT, CDR2 YYEEEE. CDR3: CASSLDRIPRVYGYTF. As DNA, the CDR3 is TGTGCCAGCAGCCTGGACAGGATCCCCAGGGTTTATGGCTACACCTTC.

This sequence joins TRBV5-1 and TRBJ2-5, with 11 bases lining up with TRBD1. Germline loops: CDR1 SGHRS, CDR2 YFSETQ. V shed 5 bases, J shed 5 bases, and the junction held 8 bases outside the gene matches. CDR3 length: 15 residues. The CDR3 region is CASSRRTGGFETQYF. The CDR3 DNA reads as TGCGCCAGCAGTCGGAGGACAGGGGGCTTCGAGACCCAGTACTTC.

This chain links TRBV10-1 with TRBJ2-2; 7 bases map to TRBD1. V lost 4 bases to trimming and J lost 2 bases; unmatched junction nucleotides: 4. Germline lookup yields CDR1 WNHNN and CDR2 SYGVQD (reference sequence). The CDR3 spans 15 residues. Here the CDR3 DNA reads TGCGCCAGCAGTGCGGGACAGACAAACACCGGGGAGCTGTTTTTT. Translation gives CASSAGQTNTGELFF.

V and J are TRBV11-3 and TRBJ1-3; 9 bases are shared with TRBD1. V shed 5 bases, J shed 1 base, and the junction held 3 bases outside the gene matches. The CDR3 has 15 amino acids. Germline CDR1 and CDR2: SGHNT and YENEEA. This CDR3 is CASSRGTGSGNTIYF. As DNA, the CDR3 is TGTGCCAGCAGCCGAGGGACAGGGTCTGGAAACACCATATATTTT.

Comment on this clone: This same CDR3 is encoded by further DNA sequences in the sample. This chain uses TRBV18 with TRBJ1-5; D remains unclear. The germline V gene has CDR1 KGHSH and CDR2 LQKENI. This CDR3 has 13 amino acids. V was shortened by 4 bases and J by 7 bases, with 11 bases between the two germline ends. Here the CDR3 reads CASSREGDQPQHF. In DNA form, the CDR3 reads TGTGCCAGCTCACGGGAGGGCGACCAGCCCCAGCATTTT.

V gene TRBV24-1 combines with J gene TRBJ1-5; 10 nucleotides agree with TRBD1. The germline V gene encodes CDR1 KGHDR and CDR2 SFDVKD. CDR3 length: 18 residues. V lost 2 bases to trimming and J lost 0 bases; unmatched junction nucleotides: 6. CDR3 nucleotides: TGTGCCACCAGTGATTGGCAGGGACAGGGGTATAGCAATCAGCCCCAGCATTTT. Residues: CATSDWQGQGYSNQPQHF.

The chain carries TRBV3-1 (or the pseudogene TRBV3-2) and TRBJ1-4; 7 bases agree with TRBD1. Looked up from germline, CDR1 is LGHDT and CDR2 is YNNKEL (reference sequence). Trimming at V came to 2 bases and at J to 6 bases, leaving 6 bases not matched to a gene. This CDR3 is built from 15 residues. The CDR3 DNA reads TGTGCCAGCAGCCAACGGACAGGAATTTATGAAAAACTGTTTTTT. It encodes CASSQRTGIYEKLFF.

This sequence joins TRBV6-5 and TRBJ1-1; D remains unclear. V lost 5 bases, J lost 7 bases, and 11 bases lay in between. The CDR3 length is 12 residues. CDR1 is MNHEY, CDR2 SVGAGI, per germline. CDR3 amino acids: CASSLHRGEAFF. For the CDR3, the DNA is TGTGCCAGCAGTCTTCATCGGGGTGAAGCTTTCTTT.

The chain combines TRBV4-1 with TRBJ2-2; the D is unclear. V dropped 4 bases and J dropped 0 bases, with 9 bases sitting between them. Germline-derived CDR1 and CDR2 are MGHRA and YSYEKL. This CDR3 is built from 15 residues. In nucleotides, the CDR3 is TGCGCCAGCAGCCGTGAGGCTACGAACACCGGGGAGCTGTTTTTT. The encoded protein is CASSREATNTGELFF.

The V and J genes are TRBV9 and TRBJ2-7, with D uncertain. Trimming cost V 0 bases and J 1 base, with 8 bases left between them. The CDR3 consists of 14 residues. Germline CDR1 and CDR2: SGDLS and YYNGEE. The CDR3 DNA reads as TGTGCCAGCAGCGTAGGGCCGAATTCCTACGAGCAGTACTTC. It is translated as CASSVGPNSYEQYF.

The rearrangement uses TRBV19 and TRBJ2-7; unclear D gene. The germline V gene has CDR1 LNHDA and CDR2 SQIVND (reference sequence). The CDR3 is made up of 12 amino acids. V was cut by 4 bases and J by 4 bases, with 8 bases left in between. CDR3 coding DNA: TGTGCCAGTAGTACAAACCAGTACGAGCAGTACTTC. Its translation: CASSTNQYEQYF.

The genes are TRBV19 and TRBJ2-1, with 11 bases aligning to TRBD2. The trim removed 3 bases at V and 14 bases at J, leaving 6 bases unmatched. Germline CDR1 is LNHDA and CDR2 is SQIVND (reference sequence). This CDR3 comprises 13 residues. CDR3 protein: CASSIELAGVEFF. CDR3 DNA sequence: TGTGCCAGTAGTATCGAACTAGCGGGGGTGGAGTTCTTC.

The rearrangement links TRBV5-6 to TRBJ2-7; D not resolved. Germline CDR1 reads SGHDT; CDR2 reads YYEEEE. The CDR3 sequence is 16 residues long. V was pared by 2 bases and J by 0 bases, with 15 bases between. The CDR3 nucleotides read TGTGCCAGCAGCTTCGGTCCAATCCCGAGCTCCTACGAGCAGTACTTC. Translating gives CASSFGPIPSSYEQYF.

This sequence joins TRBV11-3 and TRBJ2-1, with TRBD1 identical over 10 bases. CDR3 length: 15 residues. Germline CDR1 SGHNT, CDR2 YENEEA. Trimming cost V 1 base and J 10 bases; bases outside gene matches: 7. This chain's CDR3 is CASSLVGTGEGEQFF. DNA of the CDR3: TGTGCCAGCAGCTTAGTAGGGACAGGGGAAGGGGAGCAGTTCTTC.

The V gene is TRBV6-5, the J gene TRBJ2-7; no clear D gene. Deletions cut 0 bases from V and 2 bases from J, with 11 bases between. Per the germline V gene, CDR1 is MNHEY and CDR2 is SVGAGI. CDR3 length equals 15 residues. CDR3 coding DNA: TGTGCCAGCAGTTACTCCCGGTTGAGGCCCTACGAGCAGTACTTC. It encodes CASSYSRLRPYEQYF.

The chain has TRBV7-2 and TRBJ2-7; no definite D call. Germline lookup yields CDR1 SGHTA and CDR2 FQGNSA. The V and J ends lost 4 bases and 0 bases respectively, with 13 bases between them. The CDR3 extends over 15 amino acids. CDR3: CASSSRATSSYEQYF. The CDR3 region has the DNA TGTGCCAGCAGCTCCCGAGCGACGAGCTCCTACGAGCAGTACTTC.

The gene calls are TRBV7-9 and TRBJ1-6; weak D call: TRBD1 (6 bases). Trimming left V 5 bases short and J 7 bases short, with 15 bases between. Germline V gene data show CDR1 as SEHNR and CDR2 as FQNEAQ (reference sequence). CDR3 size: 15 residues. CDR3: CASSPSGTSNSPLHF. In nucleotides, the CDR3 is TGTGCCAGCAGCCCCTCCGGGACATCAAATTCACCCCTCCACTTT.

In its sample, this clone was seen many times. This chain's CDR3 is CASSFVTGFGNTIYF. In DNA form, the CDR3 reads TGTGCCAGCAGCTTCGTGACAGGGTTCGGAAACACCATATATTTT. The chain combines TRBV7-9 with TRBJ1-3; TRBD1 matches 7 bases. In germline, CDR1 is SEHNR, CDR2 FQNEAQ (reference sequence). Losses at the gene ends were 3 bases for V and 4 bases for J; bases not matched to a gene: 6. This CDR3 is built from 15 residues.

The chain uses TRBV7-3 and TRBJ2-7; 9 nucleotides agree with TRBD1. Germline V lookup: CDR1 SGHTA, CDR2 FQGTGA. The CDR3 loop spans 14 amino acids. The ends lost 2 bases at V and 5 bases at J; junction bases unmatched: 4. CDR3 DNA: TGTGCCAGCAGCTTAGGGACAGGGTTCAACGAGCAGTACTTC. Its protein is CASSLGTGFNEQYF. Full variable domain (missing parts from reference TRBV7-3 and TRBJ2-7): GAGVSQTPSNKVTEKGKYVELRCDPISGHTALYWYRQSLGQGPEFLIYFQGTGAADDSGLPNDRFFAVRPEGSVSTLKIQRTERGDSAVYLCASSLGTGFNEQYFGPGTRLTVT.